This T cell receptor beta chain was sequenced in a study of blood T cell repertoires in COVID-19. Study as a whole: There were acute and convalescent COVID-19 samples, and they came from the United States, Italy and Spain. In each case, the material was cDNA or gDNA derived from T cells, B-cell-depleted T cells, or PBMCs.

Germline V gene lookup returns CDR1 KGHSH and CDR2 LQKENI. CDR3 length equals 15 residues. V dropped 2 bases and J dropped 5 bases, with 15 bases sitting between them. Original data processing: Reference gene primer amplification gave nucleated cell count estimates. TCRdb's table, derived via immunoSEQ multiplex PCR, lists solely in-frame clones and lacks some. Clone size and the V and J calls come from that table; the DNA yielded D and trimming. The sample lists a few hundred thousand clones; nearly 90% were seen once. Sequences were obtained from peripheral blood. The TCR was taken from a woman aged 55-70 years with COVID-19, enrolled during active disease. The chain has TRBV18 and TRBJ1-2; possible D gene TRBD1, 6 bases. The CDR3 sequence is CASSPRSQGVYGYTF. CDR3 bases: TGTGCCAGCTCACCAAGGTCACAGGGAGTATATGGCTACACCTTC.